Listed here is a single TCR beta chain. Its antigen is not yet known. The record has no base qualities; no much larger clone is one base away. Each collaborating institution followed its own protocols to collect whole blood in K2EDTA tubes. For TCRbeta analysis, collaborator samples were shipped as frozen whole blood, as isolated PBMCs, or as DNA extracted from either sample type. This sample was taken from a study of blood T cell repertoires in COVID-19 (TCRdb year 2020). A note on the overall study: Samples covering the acute and convalescent phases of COVID-19 were provided by collaborators in the United States, Italy and Spain. The repertoires were released in a freely available public database meant as a resource for research on the immune response to SARS-CoV-2. Deeply sampled blood TCRbeta repertoires from subjects exposed to, actively infected with, or recovered from COVID-19 were included in the dataset. Where HLA class I and class II types were available, the types were taken from metadata supplied by the sample provider, not from assay-based typing. Sample metadata almost always included a de-identified subject ID, COVID-19 status, age in years and sex. The samples were drawn from the first 160 participants of the ongoing ImmuneRACE study and from 1,254 subjects provided by 6 global collaborators. The prospective study material was composed of cDNA or gDNA derived from T cells, B-cell-depleted T cells, or PBMCs. General conclusions and limits of the study: How much clinical and demographic metadata was included differed by source and by participant, and the metadata was provided uncurated.

TCRbeta CDR3 regions were amplified from genomic DNA by means of the immunoSEQ Assay, a bias-controlled multiplex PCR. As for the original processing: Nucleated cell counts per sample were estimated from amplification of reference gene primers within the assay. Sequence reads were collapsed and filtered to measure the absolute abundance of every unique TCRbeta CDR3 rearrangement. For each sample, productive Simpson clonality was calculated as the square root of Simpson's diversity index over productive rearrangements. TCRdb took this table from immuneACCESS and kept in-frame rearrangements with V and J called. Such tables lack part of the clones; where checked against another copy, unresolved V genes explain under half of the gap, and the rest is unexplained. D and trimming come from the DNA, and the V and J calls and clone size come from that table. This sample has about 120,000 clones in its table, and over 85% of those were observed once. The ten biggest clones cover around 3.8% of the sample.

Relative to germline, V is 5 bases shorter and J is 3 bases shorter, with 8 bases between their ends. From the cysteine through the valine, the CDR3 covers 12 amino acids. The CDR3 DNA has 36 bases and is translated from base 1. The germline V gene specifies MDHEN as CDR1 and SYDVKM as CDR2. The sample consisted of peripheral blood. The sequence is built from TRBV28 and TRBJ2-7; the D gene assignment is ambiguous. The source of this sequence is a middle-aged man with active COVID-19. The nucleotide sequence reads TGTGCCAGCAGTAACCGGTTCTACGAGCAGTACGTC. It codes for CASSNRFYEQYV.